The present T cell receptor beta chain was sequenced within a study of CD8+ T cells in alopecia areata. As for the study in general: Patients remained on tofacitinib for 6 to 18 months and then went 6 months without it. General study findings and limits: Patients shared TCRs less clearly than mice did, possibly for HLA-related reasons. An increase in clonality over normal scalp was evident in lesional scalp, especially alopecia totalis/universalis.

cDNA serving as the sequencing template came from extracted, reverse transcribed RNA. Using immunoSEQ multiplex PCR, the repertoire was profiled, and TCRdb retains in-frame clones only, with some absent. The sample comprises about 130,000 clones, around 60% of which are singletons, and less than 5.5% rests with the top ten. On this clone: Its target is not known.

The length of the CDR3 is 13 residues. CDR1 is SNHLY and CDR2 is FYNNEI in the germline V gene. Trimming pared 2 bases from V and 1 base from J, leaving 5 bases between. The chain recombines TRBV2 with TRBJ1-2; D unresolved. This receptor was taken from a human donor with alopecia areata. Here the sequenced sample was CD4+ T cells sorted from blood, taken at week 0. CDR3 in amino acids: CASSEKDNYGYTF. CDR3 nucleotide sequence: TGTGCCAGCAGTGAAAAGGATAACTATGGCTACACCTTC. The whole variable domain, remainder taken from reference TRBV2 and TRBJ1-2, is EPEVTQTPSHQVTQMGQEVILRCVPISNHLYFYWYRQILGQKVEFLVSFYNNEISEKSEIFDDQFSVERPDGSNFTLKIRSTKLEDSAMYFCASSEKDNYGYTFGSGTRLTVV.